Following are 10 T cell receptor beta chains from one sample sequenced in a study of blood T cell repertoires in COVID-19. Here immunoSEQ multiplex PCR was the method, and the copy in TCRdb shows in-frame clones only, minus some. This table has tens of thousands of clones, about 91% appearing once. Sequencing was performed on peripheral blood. The receptors were gathered from a human donor with active COVID-19. The donor label of this sample is uncertain.

The chain recombines TRBV28 with TRBJ2-5; a possible D gene is TRBD2 (7 bases). Trimming left V 10 bases short and J 4 bases short, with 16 bases between. This CDR3 spans 13 amino acids. The germline CDR1 and CDR2 sequences are MDHEN and SYDVKM. The CDR3 spells CATRGGGGETQYF. Here the CDR3 DNA reads TGTGCCACTCGAGGGGGGGGTGGAGAGACCCAGTACTTC.

The J gene is TRBJ1-1, the V gene TRBV28; D unresolved. Trimming stripped 6 bases from V and 0 bases from J, with 8 bases between. CDR3 length: 13 amino acids. Germline values: CDR1 MDHEN, CDR2 SYDVKM. DNA of the CDR3: TGTGCCAGCAGCTGGGAGTTGAACACTGAAGCTTTCTTT. Protein sequence: CASSWELNTEAFF.

The CDR3 reads CASSQKRTQGAGETQYF. The CDR3 nucleotides are TGCGCCAGCAGCCAAAAACGCACTCAGGGGGCGGGAGAGACCCAGTACTTC. The chain links TRBV4-3 to TRBJ2-5; TRBD1 agrees at 8 bases. CDR3 length equals 17 residues. From germline, CDR1 is LGHNA and CDR2 YSLEER. J was trimmed by 4 bases and V by 2 bases; bases with no gene match: 12.

CDR3 sequence: CASSRGPTNEKLFF. The DNA for the CDR3 is TGTGCCAGCTCAAGGGGGCCAACTAATGAAAAACTGTTTTTT. This chain joins TRBV18 and TRBJ1-4, with 7 bases lining up with TRBD1. Germline CDR1 and CDR2: KGHSH and LQKENI. The V segment lost 5 bases and the J segment 0 bases; nucleotides outside the gene matches: 0. The CDR3 is 14 amino acids. The full variable domain, in which reference TRBV18 and TRBJ1-4 provide the parts outside the CDR3, is NAGVMQNPRHLVRRRGQEARLRCSPMKGHSHVYWYRQLPEEGLKFMVYLQKENIIDESGMPKERFSAEFPKEGPSILRIQQVVRGDSAAYFCASSRGPTNEKLFFGSGTQLSVL.

This chain joins TRBV28 and TRBJ1-2; tentative D call: TRBD1 (6 bases). Germline CDR1 and CDR2: MDHEN and SYDVKM. The V gene lost 11 bases and the J gene lost 6 bases, with 13 bases spanning the gap. This CDR3 has 11 residues. CDR3 residues: CAGMDSHGYTF. The CDR3 DNA sequence: TGTGCCGGAATGGACAGCCATGGCTACACCTTC.

The V call is TRBV7-9, the J call TRBJ2-3; D is unresolved. This CDR3 is 14 amino acids long. Trimming pared 5 bases from V and 6 bases from J, leaving 15 bases between. Looked up from germline, CDR1 is SEHNR and CDR2 is FQNEAQ (reference sequence). CDR3 loop: CASSPEAFWDTQYF. The CDR3 coding sequence is TGTGCCAGCAGCCCAGAGGCTTTCTGGGATACGCAGTATTTT.

The rearrangement joins TRBV7-9 to TRBJ1-4; 8 bases map to TRBD1. The germline V gene has CDR1 SEHNR and CDR2 FQNEAQ (reference sequence). The CDR3 extends over 15 amino acids. V was clipped by 5 bases and J by 5 bases; unmatched bases: 7. The chain's CDR3 is CASSQSGQGNEKLFF. DNA for the CDR3: TGTGCCAGCAGCCAATCTGGACAGGGAAATGAAAAACTGTTTTTT.

J is TRBJ1-2 and V is TRBV18, with D possibly being TRBD1 (6 bases). The CDR3 has 13 amino acids. Germline V CDR1 and CDR2: KGHSH, LQKENI. Trimming stripped 4 bases from V and 8 bases from J, with 14 bases between. CDR3 protein: CASSQDSFGGYTF. The CDR3 nucleotides read TGTGCCAGCTCACAGGACAGCTTTGGGGGCTACACCTTC.

The rearrangement joins TRBV10-3 to TRBJ1-1; D perhaps matches TRBD1 (6 bases). Trimming took 8 bases from V and 7 from J, leaving 14 bases between them. CDR1 ENHRY and CDR2 SYGVKD come from the germline V gene. The CDR3 contains 12 residues. DNA for the CDR3: TGTGCCATCGGAGGGGGGGTCGGTGAAGCTTTCTTT. This translates into CAIGGGVGEAFF.

The V gene is TRBV7-3, the J gene TRBJ2-3, with TRBD1 matching over 7 bases. The germline CDR1 and CDR2 sequences are SGHTA and FQGTGA. The CDR3 sequence is 14 residues long. Trimming cost V 4 bases and J 6 bases; bases outside gene matches: 7. CDR3 nucleotide sequence: TGTGCCAGCAGCTCAGGGGGAAGCTTCGATACGCAGTATTTT. Protein: CASSSGGSFDTQYF.